Many counts were recorded for the clone carrying this TCR beta chain. Its antigen is unidentified. This CDR3 has 13 amino acids. The germline gives CDR1 DFQATT, CDR2 SNEGSKA (reference sequence). With 0 bases removed from V and 3 bases from J, the gap between germline ends came to 9 bases. Preparation of the TCRbeta library involved a method that used unique molecular identifiers. A single record per CDR3 protein comes from TCRdb applying MiXCR to the PCR reads. The sample lists 150,000 to 200,000 distinct CDR3 sequences; over 8.5% were seen once. This entry comes from a study of T-cell reconstitution after alpha-beta-depleted transplantation in children. Points from the study as a whole: By about two months after transplant, alpha-beta T cells reportedly arose from several hundred graft clones that had expanded.

This sequence joins TRBV20-1 and TRBJ2-7; D is ambiguous. The receptor comes from a boy between 2 and 10 years old with acute myeloid leukemia, due to receive a stem cell transplant. This specimen consisted of PBMCs, obtained before TCRalphabeta/CD19-depleted stem cell transplant. The DNA for the CDR3 is TGCAGTGCTAGAGATCATCTACGCTACGAGCAGTACTTC. This translates into CSARDHLRYEQYF.